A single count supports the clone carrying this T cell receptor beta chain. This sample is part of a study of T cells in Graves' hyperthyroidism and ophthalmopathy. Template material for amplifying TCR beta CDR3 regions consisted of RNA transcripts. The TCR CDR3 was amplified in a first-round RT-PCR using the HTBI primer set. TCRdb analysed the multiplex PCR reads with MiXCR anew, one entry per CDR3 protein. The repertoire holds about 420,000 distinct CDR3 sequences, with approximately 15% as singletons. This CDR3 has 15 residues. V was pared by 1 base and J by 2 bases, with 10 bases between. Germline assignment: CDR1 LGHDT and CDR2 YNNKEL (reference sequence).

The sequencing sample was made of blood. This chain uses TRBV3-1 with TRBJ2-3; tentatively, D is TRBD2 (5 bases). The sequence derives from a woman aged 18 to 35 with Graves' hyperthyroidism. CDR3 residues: CASSQVSGYTDTQYF. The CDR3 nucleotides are TGTGCCAGCAGCCAAGTATCGGGGTACACAGATACGCAGTATTTT.